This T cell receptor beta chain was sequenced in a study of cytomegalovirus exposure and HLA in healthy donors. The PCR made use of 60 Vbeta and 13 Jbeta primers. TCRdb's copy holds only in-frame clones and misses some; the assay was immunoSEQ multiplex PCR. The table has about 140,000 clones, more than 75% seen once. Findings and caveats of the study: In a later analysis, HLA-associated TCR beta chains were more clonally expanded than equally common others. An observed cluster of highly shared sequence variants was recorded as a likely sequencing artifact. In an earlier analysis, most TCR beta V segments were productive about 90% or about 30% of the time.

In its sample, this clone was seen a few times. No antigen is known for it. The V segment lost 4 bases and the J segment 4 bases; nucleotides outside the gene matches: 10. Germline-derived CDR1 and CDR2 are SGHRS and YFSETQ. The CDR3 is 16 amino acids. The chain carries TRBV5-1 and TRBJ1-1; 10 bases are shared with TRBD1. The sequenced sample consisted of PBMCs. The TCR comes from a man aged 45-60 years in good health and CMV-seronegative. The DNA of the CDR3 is TGCGCCAGCAGCCCCTGGACAGGGGGGATTGGCACTGAAGCTTTCTTT. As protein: CASSPWTGGIGTEAFF. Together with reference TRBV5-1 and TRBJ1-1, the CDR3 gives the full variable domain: KAGVTQTPRYLIKTRGQQVTLSCSPISGHRSVSWYQQTPGQGLQFLFEYFSETQRNKGNFPGRFSGRQFSNSRSEMNVSTLELGDSALYLCASSPWTGGIGTEAFFGQGTRLTVV.